Listed here is a single T cell receptor beta chain. Its target is not known. The authors negatively isolated CD8+ and CD4+ T cells and FACS-enriched TEMRA cells. With random hexamers, reverse transcription was performed on about 0.5 to 1 ug of RNA. Amplification of TCR beta CDR3 was carried out by immunoSEQ multiplex PCR, which covered 54 Vbeta and 13 Jbeta segments. MiXCR was run by TCRdb on the immunoSEQ multiplex PCR reads, yielding one entry per CDR3 protein. The sample has about 130,000 distinct CDR3 sequences, around 96% seen once; the top ten hold around 0.2%. This sample was taken from a study of CD8 T cells in Susac syndrome. Findings and limits, study-wide: The study recognized that its TCR sequencing and HLA analysis covered a relatively small number of individuals.

Germline V lookup: CDR1 PRHDT, CDR2 FYEKMQ (reference sequence). CDR3 length: 15 amino acids. V shed 2 bases and J 0 bases; nucleotides not matched to a gene: 2. The TCR originated in a human donor with Susac syndrome. The chain recombines TRBV13 with TRBJ2-7; the match to TRBD2 covers 9 bases. Sequenced sample: CD8+ T cells from PBMCs. CDR3 coding DNA: TGTGCCAGCAGCTTAAGCGGGGGGAGCTCCTACGAGCAGTACTTC. This codes for CASSLSGGSSYEQYF.